A single sample is the source of the 6 T cell receptor beta chains below, sequenced in a study of blood T cell repertoires in COVID-19. Method: immunoSEQ multiplex PCR; TCRdb's copy keeps in-frame clones and lacks some. The sample yields 25,000 to 30,000 clones, nearly 80% seen once. The sequencing sample was made of peripheral blood. All receptors derive from a woman between 70 and 85 years old with acute or convalescent COVID-19.

This chain connects TRBV9 to TRBJ2-2, with TRBD2 matching 9 bases. Germline assignment: CDR1 SGDLS and CDR2 YYNGEE. CDR3 length equals 13 residues. The CDR3: CHEPGLAPGELFF. DNA for the CDR3: TGTCATGAACCGGGACTAGCACCCGGGGAGCTGTTTTTT.

Concerning this clone: A read error may produce the germline difference seen at one junction end. The genes are TRBV6-6 and TRBJ1-2; TRBD1 matches 7 bases. This CDR3 has 11 amino acids. The germline V gene encodes CDR1 MNHNY and CDR2 SVGAGI (reference sequence). CDR3 sequence reads: CASSAWDSVSF. CDR3 sequence (DNA): TGTGCCAGCAGTGCGTGGGACAGTGTCTCCTTC.

The J gene is TRBJ2-1, the V gene TRBV9; 9 bases are shared with TRBD2. Trimming at V came to 4 bases and at J to 2 bases, leaving 4 bases not matched to a gene. The CDR3 covers 15 residues. Germline V gene sequence: CDR1 SGDLS, CDR2 YYNGEE. The CDR3 nucleotides read TGTGCCAGCAGCTTAAGGACTAGCGCCTACAATGAGCAGTTCTTC. Protein sequence: CASSLRTSAYNEQFF.

The V gene is TRBV13, the J gene TRBJ2-3; 16 bases match TRBD2. Germline V CDR1 and CDR2: PRHDT, FYEKMQ (reference sequence). CDR3 length equals 16 residues. Unmatched junction bases numbered 3, after V lost 6 bases and J lost 3 bases. The CDR3 region is CASSLGLAGGTDTQYF. The CDR3 nucleotides read TGTGCCAGCAGTTTGGGACTAGCGGGAGGGACAGATACGCAGTATTTT. The complete variable domain, with remaining parts taken from reference TRBV13 and TRBJ2-3, reads AAGVIQSPRHLIKEKRETATLKCYPIPRHDTVYWYQQGPGQDPQFLISFYEKMQSDKGSIPDRFSAQQFSDYHSELNMSSLELGDSALYFCASSLGLAGGTDTQYFGPGTRLTVL.

The chain is built from TRBV27 and TRBJ1-2, with TRBD1 matching over 9 bases. The V segment lost 8 bases and the J segment 0 bases; nucleotides outside the gene matches: 10. The CDR3 has 16 residues. Germline V gene lookup returns CDR1 MNHEY and CDR2 SMNVEV (reference sequence). The CDR3, as DNA: TGTGCCAGCTCTCCGGGACAGGGCTTAGCTAACTATGGCTACACCTTC. Its translation is CASSPGQGLANYGYTF.

This rearrangement joins TRBV7-3 to TRBJ2-7, with D maybe TRBD1 (6 bases). This CDR3 contains 15 residues. The germline CDR1 and CDR2 sequences are SGHTA and FQGTGA. Between the trimmed V and J ends, which lost 5 bases and 4 bases, there was a span of 18 bases. The CDR3: CASSLQTGEIYEQYF. CDR3 in DNA: TGTGCCAGCAGCCTGCAGACAGGAGAAATTTACGAGCAGTACTTC.